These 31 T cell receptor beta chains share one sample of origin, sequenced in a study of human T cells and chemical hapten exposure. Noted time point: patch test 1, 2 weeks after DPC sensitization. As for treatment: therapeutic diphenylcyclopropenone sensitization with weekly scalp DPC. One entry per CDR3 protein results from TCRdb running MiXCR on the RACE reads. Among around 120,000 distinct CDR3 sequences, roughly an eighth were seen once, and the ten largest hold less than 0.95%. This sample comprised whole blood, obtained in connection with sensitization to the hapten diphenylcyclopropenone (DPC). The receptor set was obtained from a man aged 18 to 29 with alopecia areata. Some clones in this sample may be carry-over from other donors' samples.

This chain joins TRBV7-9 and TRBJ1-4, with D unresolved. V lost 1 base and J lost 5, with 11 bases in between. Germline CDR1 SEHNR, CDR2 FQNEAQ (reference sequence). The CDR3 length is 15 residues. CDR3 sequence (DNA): TGTGCCAGCAGCTTAGAGGAGGTACAGAATGAAAAACTGTTTTTT. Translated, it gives CASSLEEVQNEKLFF.

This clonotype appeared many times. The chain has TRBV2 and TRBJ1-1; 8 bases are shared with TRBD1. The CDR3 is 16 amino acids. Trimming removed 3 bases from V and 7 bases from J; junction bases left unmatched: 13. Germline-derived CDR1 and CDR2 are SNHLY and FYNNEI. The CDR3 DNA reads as TGTGCCAGCAGTGAGACATCAGGGGGCGCTTCCTATGAAGCTTTCTTT. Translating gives CASSETSGGASYEAFF.

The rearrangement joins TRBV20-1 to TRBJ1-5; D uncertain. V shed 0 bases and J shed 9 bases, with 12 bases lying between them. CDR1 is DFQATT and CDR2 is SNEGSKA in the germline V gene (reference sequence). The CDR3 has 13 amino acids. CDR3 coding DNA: TGCAGTGCTAGAGATTTGGGTCCGGGGCCCCAGCATTTT. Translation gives CSARDLGPGPQHF.

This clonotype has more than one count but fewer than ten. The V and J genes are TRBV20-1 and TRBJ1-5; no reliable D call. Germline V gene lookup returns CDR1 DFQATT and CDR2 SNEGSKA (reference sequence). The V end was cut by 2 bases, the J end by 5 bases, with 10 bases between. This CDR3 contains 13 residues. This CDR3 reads CSARHHLDQPQHF. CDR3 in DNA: TGCAGTGCTAGACACCATCTAGATCAGCCCCAGCATTTT.

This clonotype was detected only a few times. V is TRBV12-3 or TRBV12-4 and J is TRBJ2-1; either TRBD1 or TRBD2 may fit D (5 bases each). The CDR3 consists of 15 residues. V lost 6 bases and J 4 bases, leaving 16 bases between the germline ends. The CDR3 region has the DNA TGTGCCAGCAGCCGGAGCCGGGACCTTTACAATGAGCAGTTCTTC. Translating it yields CASSRSRDLYNEQFF.

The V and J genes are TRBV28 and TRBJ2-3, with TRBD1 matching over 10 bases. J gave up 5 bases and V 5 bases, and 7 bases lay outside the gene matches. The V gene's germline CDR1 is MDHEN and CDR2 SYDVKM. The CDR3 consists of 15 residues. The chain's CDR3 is CASSQGQGRRDTQYF. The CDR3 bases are TGTGCCAGCAGTCAGGGACAGGGGAGAAGAGATACGCAGTATTTT.

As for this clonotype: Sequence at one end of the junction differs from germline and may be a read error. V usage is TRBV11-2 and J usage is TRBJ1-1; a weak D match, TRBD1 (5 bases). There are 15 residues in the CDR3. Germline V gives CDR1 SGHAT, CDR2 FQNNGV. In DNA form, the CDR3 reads TGTGCCAGCAGCTCCAAGGGACTTTGGAACACTGAAGCTTACTTT. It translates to CASSSKGLWNTEAYF.

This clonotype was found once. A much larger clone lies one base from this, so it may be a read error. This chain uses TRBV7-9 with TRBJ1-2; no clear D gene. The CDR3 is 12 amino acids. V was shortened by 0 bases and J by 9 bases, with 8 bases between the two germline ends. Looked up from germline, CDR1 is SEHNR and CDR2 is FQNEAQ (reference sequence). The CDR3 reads CASSLAQSSYTF. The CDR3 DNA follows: TGTGCCAGCAGCTTAGCACAGAGTAGCTACACCTTC.

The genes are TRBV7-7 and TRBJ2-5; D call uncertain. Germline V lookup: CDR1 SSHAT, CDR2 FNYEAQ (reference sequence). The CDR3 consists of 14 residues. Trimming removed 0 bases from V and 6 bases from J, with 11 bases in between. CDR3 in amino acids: CASSLAFPPKTQYF. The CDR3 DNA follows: TGTGCCAGCAGCTTAGCGTTTCCCCCGAAGACCCAGTACTTC.

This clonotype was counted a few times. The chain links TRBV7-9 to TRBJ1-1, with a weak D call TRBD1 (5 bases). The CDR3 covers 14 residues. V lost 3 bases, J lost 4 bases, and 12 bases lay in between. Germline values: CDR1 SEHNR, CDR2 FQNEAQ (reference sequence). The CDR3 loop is CASSFRGAVTEAFF. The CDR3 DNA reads TGTGCCAGCAGCTTCCGGGGCGCGGTCACTGAAGCTTTCTTT.

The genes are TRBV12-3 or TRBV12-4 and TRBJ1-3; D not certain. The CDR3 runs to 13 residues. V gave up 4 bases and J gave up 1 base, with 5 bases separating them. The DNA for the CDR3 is TGTGCCAGCAGTTGGGAGTCTGGAAACACCATATATTTT. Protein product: CASSWESGNTIYF.

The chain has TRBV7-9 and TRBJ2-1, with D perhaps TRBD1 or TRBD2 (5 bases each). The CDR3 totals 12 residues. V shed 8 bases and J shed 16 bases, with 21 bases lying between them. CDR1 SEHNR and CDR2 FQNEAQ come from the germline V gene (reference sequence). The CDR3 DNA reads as TGTGCCAGCGCTCAACTGGGGGTATCCGCCTTCTTC. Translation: CASAQLGVSAFF.

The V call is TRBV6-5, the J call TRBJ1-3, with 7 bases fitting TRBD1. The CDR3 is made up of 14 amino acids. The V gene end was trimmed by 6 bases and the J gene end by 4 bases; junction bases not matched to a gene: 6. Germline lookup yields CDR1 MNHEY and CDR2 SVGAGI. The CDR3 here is CASSRQGPGNTIYF. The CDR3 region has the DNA TGTGCCAGCAGCCGACAGGGCCCGGGAAACACCATATATTTT.

The chain's CDR3 is CASSLLGGTDTQYF. CDR3 bases: TGTGCCAGCAGCTTACTCGGGGGTACAGATACGCAGTATTTT. This chain joins TRBV7-6 and TRBJ2-3, with D possibly being TRBD2 (6 bases). Germline CDR1 SGHVS, CDR2 FNYEAQ. The CDR3 is 14 amino acids. With 2 bases removed from V and 3 bases from J, the gap between germline ends came to 9 bases.

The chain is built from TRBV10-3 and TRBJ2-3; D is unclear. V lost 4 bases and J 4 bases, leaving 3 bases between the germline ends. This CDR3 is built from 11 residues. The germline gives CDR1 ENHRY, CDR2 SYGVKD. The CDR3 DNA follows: TGTGCCATCAGTGGCCCAGATACGCAGTATTTT. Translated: CAISGPDTQYF.

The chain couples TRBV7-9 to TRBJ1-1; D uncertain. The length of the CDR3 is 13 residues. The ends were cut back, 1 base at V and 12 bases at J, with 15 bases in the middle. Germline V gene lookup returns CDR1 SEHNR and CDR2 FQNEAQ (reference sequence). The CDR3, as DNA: TGTGCCAGCAGCTTAGAGGCGATCGGTGGAACTTTCTTT. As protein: CASSLEAIGGTFF.

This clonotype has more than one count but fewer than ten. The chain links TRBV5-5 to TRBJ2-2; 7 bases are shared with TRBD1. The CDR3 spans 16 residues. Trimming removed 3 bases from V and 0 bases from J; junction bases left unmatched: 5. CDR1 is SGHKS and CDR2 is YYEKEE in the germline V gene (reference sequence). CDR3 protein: CASSSNRGANTGELFF. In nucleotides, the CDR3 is TGTGCCAGCAGCTCCAACAGGGGCGCGAACACCGGGGAGCTGTTTTTT.

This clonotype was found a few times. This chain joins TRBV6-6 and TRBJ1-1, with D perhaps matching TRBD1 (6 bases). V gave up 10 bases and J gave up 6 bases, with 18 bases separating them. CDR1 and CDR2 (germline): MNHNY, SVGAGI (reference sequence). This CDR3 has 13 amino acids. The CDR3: CAITKGGWAEAFF. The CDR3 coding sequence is TGTGCCATAACTAAGGGGGGATGGGCTGAAGCTTTCTTT.

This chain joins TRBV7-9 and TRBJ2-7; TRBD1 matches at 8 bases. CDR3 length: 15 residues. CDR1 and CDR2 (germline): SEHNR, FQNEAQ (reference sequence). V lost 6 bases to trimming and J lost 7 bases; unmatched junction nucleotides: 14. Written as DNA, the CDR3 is TGTGCCAGCAGTAGTGACAGGGGCCCATCGCAGGAGCAGTACTTC. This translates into CASSSDRGPSQEQYF.

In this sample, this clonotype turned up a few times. The CDR3 coding sequence is TGTGCCAGCAGCTTCGGGATCACAGATACGCAGTATTTT. Translated: CASSFGITDTQYF. The gene calls are TRBV7-2 and TRBJ2-3; a weak D match, TRBD2 (5 bases). The CDR3 sequence is 13 residues long. The V gene's germline CDR1 is SGHTA and CDR2 FQGNSA. V shed 3 bases and J shed 2 bases, with 6 bases lying between them. Filled out from reference TRBV7-2 and TRBJ2-3, the complete variable domain reads GAGVSQSPSNKVTEKGKDVELRCDPISGHTALYWYRQSLGQGLEFLIYFQGNSAPDKSGLPSDRFSAERTGGSVSTLTIQRTQQEDSAVYLCASSFGITDTQYFGPGTRLTVL.

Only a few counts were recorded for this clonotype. The CDR3 DNA reads as TGTGCCACCCAGTCCCGGACAGCGCACTCCTACGAGCAGTACTTC. Its protein is CATQSRTAHSYEQYF. V is TRBV3-1 and J is TRBJ2-7; D possibly corresponds to TRBD1 (6 bases). This CDR3 region has 15 residues. Germline assignment: CDR1 LGHDT and CDR2 YNNKEL (reference sequence). Trimming stripped 10 bases from V and 0 bases from J, with 19 bases between.

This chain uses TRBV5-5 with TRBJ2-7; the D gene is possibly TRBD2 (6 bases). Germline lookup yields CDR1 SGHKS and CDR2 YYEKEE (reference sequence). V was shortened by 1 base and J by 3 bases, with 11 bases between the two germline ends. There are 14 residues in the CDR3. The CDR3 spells CASSLFPGDYEQYV. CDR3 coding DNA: TGTGCCAGCAGCTTGTTCCCGGGAGACTACGAGCAGTACGTC.

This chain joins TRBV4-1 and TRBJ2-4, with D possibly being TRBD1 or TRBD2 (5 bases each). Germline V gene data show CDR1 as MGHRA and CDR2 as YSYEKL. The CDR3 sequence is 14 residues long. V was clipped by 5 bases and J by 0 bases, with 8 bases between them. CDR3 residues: CASSAGTAKNIQYF. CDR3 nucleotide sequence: TGCGCCAGCAGCGCCGGGACAGCCAAAAACATTCAGTACTTC.

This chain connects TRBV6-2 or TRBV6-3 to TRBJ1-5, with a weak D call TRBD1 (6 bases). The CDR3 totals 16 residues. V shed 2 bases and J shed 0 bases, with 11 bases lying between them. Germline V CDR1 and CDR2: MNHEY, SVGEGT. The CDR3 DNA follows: TGTGCCAGCAGTTACAAGACAGGTGCTAGCAATCAGCCCCAGCATTTT. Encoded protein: CASSYKTGASNQPQHF.

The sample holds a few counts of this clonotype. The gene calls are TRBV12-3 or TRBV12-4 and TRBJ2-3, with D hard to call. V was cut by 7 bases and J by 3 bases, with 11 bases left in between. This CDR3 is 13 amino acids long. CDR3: CASTPDITDTQYF. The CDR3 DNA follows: TGTGCCAGCACCCCCGACATTACAGATACGCAGTATTTT.

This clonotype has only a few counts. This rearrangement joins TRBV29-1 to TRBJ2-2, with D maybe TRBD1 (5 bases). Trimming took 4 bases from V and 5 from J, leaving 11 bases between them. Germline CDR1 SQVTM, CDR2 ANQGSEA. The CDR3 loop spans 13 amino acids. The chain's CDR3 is CSVVLAGTGELFF. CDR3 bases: TGCAGCGTTGTTTTGGCAGGGACCGGGGAGCTGTTTTTT.

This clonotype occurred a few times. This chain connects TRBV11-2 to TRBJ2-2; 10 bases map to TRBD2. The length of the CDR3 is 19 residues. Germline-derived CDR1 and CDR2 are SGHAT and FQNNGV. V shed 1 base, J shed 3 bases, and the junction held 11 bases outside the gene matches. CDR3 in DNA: TGTGCCAGCAGCTTAGTGGGACTAGCGTTGGGAAGAGACACCGGGGAGCTGTTTTTT. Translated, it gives CASSLVGLALGRDTGELFF.

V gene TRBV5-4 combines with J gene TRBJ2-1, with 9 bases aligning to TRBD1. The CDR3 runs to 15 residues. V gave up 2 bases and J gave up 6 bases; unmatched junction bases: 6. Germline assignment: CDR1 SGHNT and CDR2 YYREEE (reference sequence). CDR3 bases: TGTGCCAGCAGCTTTACAGGGGGCGTCGTCAATGAGCAGTTCTTC. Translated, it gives CASSFTGGVVNEQFF.

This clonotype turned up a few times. CDR3 protein: CSVPTGVNSPLHF. For the CDR3, the DNA is TGCAGTGTCCCGACAGGGGTTAATTCACCCCTCCACTTT. V is TRBV20-1 and J is TRBJ1-6, with 8 bases identical to TRBD1. J gave up 6 bases and V 7 bases, and 5 bases lay outside the gene matches. This CDR3 region has 13 residues. Germline V lookup: CDR1 DFQATT, CDR2 SNEGSKA (reference sequence).

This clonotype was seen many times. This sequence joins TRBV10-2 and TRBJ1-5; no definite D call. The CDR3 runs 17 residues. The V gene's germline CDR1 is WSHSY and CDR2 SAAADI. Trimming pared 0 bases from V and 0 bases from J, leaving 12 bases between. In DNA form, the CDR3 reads TGCGCCAGCAGTGAGTCTTTTCAGCCGAATAGCAATCAGCCCCAGCATTTT. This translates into CASSESFQPNSNQPQHF.

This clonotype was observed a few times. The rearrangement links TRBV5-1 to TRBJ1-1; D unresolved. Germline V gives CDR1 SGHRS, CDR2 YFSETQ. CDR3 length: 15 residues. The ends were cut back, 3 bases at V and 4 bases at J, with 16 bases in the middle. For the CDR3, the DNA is TGCGCCAGCAGCTCATCGAGGAGAGAGGGCACTGAAGCTTTCTTT. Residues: CASSSSRREGTEAFF.